This T cell receptor beta chain stems from a study of T-cell reconstitution after alpha-beta-depleted transplantation in children. Unique molecular identifiers were incorporated when the TCRbeta library was constructed. From the PCR reads, TCRdb called clonotypes with MiXCR, one entry per CDR3 protein. The sample includes approximately 510,000 distinct CDR3 sequences, 18% of them seen just once. Trimming shortened V by 3 bases and J by 5 bases, and 10 bases separated the two germline ends. The germline gives CDR1 LNHDA, CDR2 SQIVND (reference sequence). The CDR3 runs to 13 residues. The rearrangement uses TRBV19 and TRBJ1-2; D ambiguous. This receptor was identified in a human donor who donated a stem cell graft to a child with acute lymphoblastic leukemia. The input for sequencing was PBMCs from the stem cell graft donor, taken from the stem cell graft. The CDR3 nucleotides are TGTGCCAGTAGTATCGGACTCGGGTATGGCTACACCTTC. It translates to CASSIGLGYGYTF.